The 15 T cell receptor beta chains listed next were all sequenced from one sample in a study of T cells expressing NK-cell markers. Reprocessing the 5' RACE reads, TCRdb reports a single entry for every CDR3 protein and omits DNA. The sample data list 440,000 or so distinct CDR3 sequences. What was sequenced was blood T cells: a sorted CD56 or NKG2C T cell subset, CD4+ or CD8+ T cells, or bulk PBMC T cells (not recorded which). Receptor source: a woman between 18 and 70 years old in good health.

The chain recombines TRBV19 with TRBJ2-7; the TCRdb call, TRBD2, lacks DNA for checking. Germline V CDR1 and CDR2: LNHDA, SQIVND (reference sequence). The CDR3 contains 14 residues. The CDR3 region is CASSIGGRAYEQYF.

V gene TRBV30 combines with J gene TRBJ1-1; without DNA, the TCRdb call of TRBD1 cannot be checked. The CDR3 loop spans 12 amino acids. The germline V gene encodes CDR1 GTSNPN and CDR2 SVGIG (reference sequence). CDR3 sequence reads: CAWARGNTEAFF.

CDR3: CASSPRIAGDLQETQYF. The V and J genes are TRBV7-6 and TRBJ2-5; the TRBD2 assignment by TCRdb is unverifiable without DNA. There are 17 residues in the CDR3. Germline lookup yields CDR1 SGHVS and CDR2 FNYEAQ.

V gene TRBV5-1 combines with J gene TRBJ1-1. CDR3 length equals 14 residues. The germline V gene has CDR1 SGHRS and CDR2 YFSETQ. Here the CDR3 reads CASSLAAGATEAFF.

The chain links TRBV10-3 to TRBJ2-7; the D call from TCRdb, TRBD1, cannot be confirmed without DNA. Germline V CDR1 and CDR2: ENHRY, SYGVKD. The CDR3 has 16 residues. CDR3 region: CAISDVFAGAFLEQYF.

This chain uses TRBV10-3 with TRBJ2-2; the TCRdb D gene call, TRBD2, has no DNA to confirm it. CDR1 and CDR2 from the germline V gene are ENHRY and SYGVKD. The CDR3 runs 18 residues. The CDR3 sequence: CAISEHGLAGAPTGELFF.

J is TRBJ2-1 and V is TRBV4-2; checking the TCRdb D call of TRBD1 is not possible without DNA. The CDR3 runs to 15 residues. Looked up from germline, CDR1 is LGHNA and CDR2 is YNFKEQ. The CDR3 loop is CASSRSAGPYNEQFF.

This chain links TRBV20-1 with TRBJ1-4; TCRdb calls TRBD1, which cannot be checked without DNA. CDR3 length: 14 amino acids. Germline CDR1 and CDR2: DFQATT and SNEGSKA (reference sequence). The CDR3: CSALKTGVNEKLFF.

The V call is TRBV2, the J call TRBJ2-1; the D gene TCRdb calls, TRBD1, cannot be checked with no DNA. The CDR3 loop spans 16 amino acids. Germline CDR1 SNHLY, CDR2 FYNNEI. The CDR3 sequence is CAIPRGEGASYNEQFF. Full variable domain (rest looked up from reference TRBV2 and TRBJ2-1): EPEVTQTPSHQVTQMGQEVILRCVPISNHLYFYWYRQILGQKVEFLVSFYNNEISEKSEIFDDQFSVERPDGSNFTLKIRSTKLEDSAMYFCAIPRGEGASYNEQFFGPGTRLTVL.

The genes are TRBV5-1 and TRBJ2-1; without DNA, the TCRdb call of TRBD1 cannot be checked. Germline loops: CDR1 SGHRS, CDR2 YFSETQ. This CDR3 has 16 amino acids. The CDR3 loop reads CASSLELTGGPDEQFF.

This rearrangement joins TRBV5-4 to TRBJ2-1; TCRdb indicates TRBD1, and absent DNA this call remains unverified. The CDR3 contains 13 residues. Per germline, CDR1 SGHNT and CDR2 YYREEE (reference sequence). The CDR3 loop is CASRSGTNNEQFF.

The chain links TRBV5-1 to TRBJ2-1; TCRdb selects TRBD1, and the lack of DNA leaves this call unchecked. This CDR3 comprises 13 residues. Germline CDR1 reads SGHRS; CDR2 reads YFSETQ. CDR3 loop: CASSPLTAGEQFF.

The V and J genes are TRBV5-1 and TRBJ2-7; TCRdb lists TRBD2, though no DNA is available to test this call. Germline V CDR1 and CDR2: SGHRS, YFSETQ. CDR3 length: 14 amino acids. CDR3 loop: CASSLSGGSLEQYF.

CDR3 loop: CASRYGGSGSLGETQYF. The rearrangement joins TRBV28 to TRBJ2-5; TCRdb's D gene call, TRBD2, goes unchecked for lack of DNA. Looked up from germline, CDR1 is MDHEN and CDR2 is SYDVKM. The CDR3 contains 17 residues.

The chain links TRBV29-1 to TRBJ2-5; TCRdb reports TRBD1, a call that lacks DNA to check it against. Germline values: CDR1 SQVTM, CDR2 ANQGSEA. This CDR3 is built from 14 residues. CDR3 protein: CSVRSRGLGETQYF.